The rows below give T cell receptor beta chains drawn from one sample of a study of patients and donors after allogeneic stem cell transplantation. TCRdb ran MiXCR on the RT-PCR reads and lists one entry per CDR3 protein. The table lists about 200,000 distinct CDR3 sequences, roughly two fifths of them singletons. Source material: blood, either unsorted or a sorted T cell fraction (not recorded which). These receptors were collected from a human donor who was either an allogeneic HSCT recipient or a stem cell or donor lymphocyte infusion donor (not recorded which). It is not recorded whose cells these are; they may come from a transplant donor. CDR3s include the opening cysteine and the closing phenylalanine or tryptophan. Each record gives: D gene, V gene, J gene, clone size, CDR3 DNA, CDR3 protein. The D gene is left open where the match is weak. Clone size appears in some rows only: once, few, many, or a class for an expanded clone.

D gene: TRBD1
V gene: TRBV4-2
J gene: TRBJ1-4
clone size: NA
CDR3 DNA: TGTGCCAGCAGCCAACTACCGGGACAGGGGGACGAAAAACTGTTTTTT
CDR3 protein: CASSQLPGQGDEKLFF

D gene: NA
V gene: TRBV12-3/TRBV12-4
J gene: TRBJ1-5
clone size: NA
CDR3 DNA: TGTGCCAGCAGTTCTCATAGCAATCAGCCCCAGCATTTT
CDR3 protein: CASSSHSNQPQHF

D gene: NA
V gene: TRBV18
J gene: TRBJ1-3
clone size: NA
CDR3 DNA: TGTGCCAGCTCAGCCGCGGGACGAGGCGGAAACACCATATATTTT
CDR3 protein: CASSAAGRGGNTIYF

D gene: TRBD2
V gene: TRBV9
J gene: TRBJ2-5
clone size: NA
CDR3 DNA: TGTGCCAGCAGCGGCGGGGGGCAAGGGTATCGGGAGACCCAGTACTTC
CDR3 protein: CASSGGGQGYRETQYF

D gene: NA
V gene: TRBV2
J gene: TRBJ2-7
clone size: NA
CDR3 DNA: TGTGCCAGCATAACAGCAGCCTACGAGCAGTACTTC
CDR3 protein: CASITAAYEQYF

D gene: NA
V gene: TRBV2
J gene: TRBJ1-2
clone size: NA
CDR3 DNA: TGTGCCAGCATAGGGAGCGAAGCTAACTATGGCTACACCTTC
CDR3 protein: CASIGSEANYGYTF

D gene: NA
V gene: TRBV27
J gene: TRBJ2-7
clone size: NA
CDR3 DNA: TGTGCCAGCAGTTTGATTAACCCGGCGAAAACCTACGAGCAGTACTTC
CDR3 protein: CASSLINPAKTYEQYF

D gene: NA
V gene: TRBV4-2
J gene: TRBJ2-1
clone size: NA
CDR3 DNA: TGTGCCAGCAGCCAACATGCGGGACTGGCCTACAATGAGCAGTTCTTC
CDR3 protein: CASSQHAGLAYNEQFF

D gene: NA
V gene: TRBV9
J gene: TRBJ2-1
clone size: NA
CDR3 DNA: TGTGCCAGCAGCGTAGAACGGGGCCTCTACAATGAGCAGTTCTTC
CDR3 protein: CASSVERGLYNEQFF

D gene: NA
V gene: TRBV5-1
J gene: TRBJ1-3
clone size: NA
CDR3 DNA: TGCGCCAGCAGCACGGGACCGTTCTCTGGAAACACCATATATTTT
CDR3 protein: CASSTGPFSGNTIYF

D gene: NA
V gene: TRBV12-3/TRBV12-4
J gene: TRBJ1-5
clone size: NA
CDR3 DNA: TGTGCCAGCAGCCCGGACATGGGCAATCAGCCCCAGCATTTT
CDR3 protein: CASSPDMGNQPQHF

D gene: TRBD1
V gene: TRBV10-3
J gene: TRBJ1-2
clone size: few
CDR3 DNA: TGTGCCATCACTGGACAGGGGAGCGGCTACACCTTC
CDR3 protein: CAITGQGSGYTF

D gene: NA
V gene: TRBV20-1
J gene: TRBJ1-3
clone size: NA
CDR3 DNA: TGCAGTGCTAGAGCCCGGGACTCTGGAAACACCATATATTTT
CDR3 protein: CSARARDSGNTIYF

D gene: NA
V gene: TRBV12-3/TRBV12-4
J gene: TRBJ1-1
clone size: NA
CDR3 DNA: TGTGCCAGCAGTTTCGCCAGGGCGAACACTGAAGCTTTCTTT
CDR3 protein: CASSFARANTEAFF

D gene: NA
V gene: TRBV29-1
J gene: TRBJ2-1
clone size: NA
CDR3 DNA: TGCAGCGTTGTCAGGCGGGATGAGCAGTTCTTC
CDR3 protein: CSVVRRDEQFF

D gene: NA
V gene: TRBV28
J gene: TRBJ2-7
clone size: NA
CDR3 DNA: TGTGCCAGCAGTCTCCCCCGCACCAGGGCGGGCGAGCAGTACTTC
CDR3 protein: CASSLPRTRAGEQYF

D gene: NA
V gene: TRBV6-5
J gene: TRBJ1-3
clone size: NA
CDR3 DNA: TGTGCCAGCAGTTACTCTAACGGGGGCTCTGGAAACACCATATATTTT
CDR3 protein: CASSYSNGGSGNTIYF

D gene: NA
V gene: TRBV6-5
J gene: TRBJ2-2
clone size: NA
CDR3 DNA: TGTGCCGTGGAGGACGCGAACACCGGGGAGCTGTTTTTT
CDR3 protein: CAVEDANTGELFF

D gene: NA
V gene: TRBV4-3
J gene: TRBJ1-6
clone size: many
CDR3 DNA: TGCGCCAGCAGCCAAGGCAGCTATAATTCACCCCTCCACTTT
CDR3 protein: CASSQGSYNSPLHF